This entry lists 2 T cell receptor beta chains sequenced from one sample in a study of shared clonotypes between healthy human individuals. Here immunoSEQ multiplex PCR was the method, and the copy in TCRdb shows in-frame clones only, minus some. The profile covers more than 1,200,000 clones, with around 98.5% appearing a single time and approximately 0.4% taken by the ten largest. What was sequenced was naive CD4+ T cells sorted from blood. The subset here: CD45RA+ positively selected. All receptors derive from a young man in good health.

The chain is built from TRBV5-4 and TRBJ2-2; D is unresolved. Germline V CDR1 and CDR2: SGHNT, YYREEE (reference sequence). This CDR3 has 14 residues. V dropped 1 base and J dropped 5 bases, with 9 bases sitting between them. CDR3 in amino acids: CASSLYSRTGELFF. DNA of the CDR3: TGTGCCAGCAGCTTGTACAGCAGAACCGGGGAGCTGTTTTTT. The whole variable domain, remainder taken from reference TRBV5-4 and TRBJ2-2, is ETGVTQSPTHLIKTRGQQVTLRCSSQSGHNTVSWYQQALGQGPQFIFQYYREEENGRGNFPPRFSGLQFPNYSSELNVNALELDDSALYLCASSLYSRTGELFFGEGSRLTVL.

The rearrangement uses TRBV9 and TRBJ2-3, with a weak D call TRBD2 (5 bases). Looked up from germline, CDR1 is SGDLS and CDR2 is YYNGEE. This CDR3 is built from 14 residues. V gave up 6 bases and J gave up 2 bases, with 13 bases separating them. The CDR3 bases are TGTGCCAGCACCCGTGGGCGGGTCACAGATACGCAGTATTTT. Protein sequence: CASTRGRVTDTQYF. The complete variable domain, with remaining parts taken from reference TRBV9 and TRBJ2-3, reads DSGVTQTPKHLITATGQRVTLRCSPRSGDLSVYWYQQSLDQGLQFLIQYYNGEERAKGNILERFSAQQFPDLHSELNLSSLELGDSALYFCASTRGRVTDTQYFGPGTRLTVL.